Below, 14 T cell receptor beta chains from the same sample are listed, as sequenced in a study of beta chain features in type 1 diabetes. Sequencing targeted expressed TCRB transcripts, as all isolated RNA had been reverse transcribed. The assay was immunoSEQ multiplex PCR, and TCRdb's table has in-frame clones only and misses some. The data hold about 210,000 clones, with under 13% observed a single time. The sequenced sample was central memory CD4+ T cells from blood. Every receptor here comes from a young man in good health.

This clone was picked up a small number of times. The chain employs TRBV4-3 and TRBJ1-1; D is uncertain. The germline V gene encodes CDR1 LGHNA and CDR2 YSLEER. V was pared by 2 bases and J by 3 bases, with 13 bases between. There are 15 residues in the CDR3. The CDR3 DNA sequence: TGCGCCAGCAGCCAACCAATCTTACGGGACACTGAAGCTTTCTTT. This gives the protein CASSQPILRDTEAFF.

At least ten counts were recorded for this clone. Other DNA sequences in the same sample also yield this CDR3. The rearrangement uses TRBV9 and TRBJ2-1; 7 positions agree with TRBD1. Per the germline V gene, CDR1 is SGDLS and CDR2 is YYNGEE. Losses at the gene ends were 2 bases for V and 7 bases for J; bases not matched to a gene: 12. The CDR3 runs 16 residues. The CDR3 bases are TGTGCCAGCAGCGTGAGAACAGGGGTTCTATTGAATGAGCAGTTCTTC. Encoded protein: CASSVRTGVLLNEQFF. The full variable domain, in which reference TRBV9 and TRBJ2-1 provide the parts outside the CDR3, is DSGVTQTPKHLITATGQRVTLRCSPRSGDLSVYWYQQSLDQGLQFLIQYYNGEERAKGNILERFSAQQFPDLHSELNLSSLELGDSALYFCASSVRTGVLLNEQFFGPGTRLTVL.

This clone was observed many times. The chain carries TRBV29-1 and TRBJ2-7; 11 nucleotides agree with TRBD2. The trim removed 5 bases at V and 6 bases at J, leaving 12 bases unmatched. Germline CDR1 and CDR2: SQVTM and ANQGSEA. This CDR3 has 15 residues. CDR3: CSVSLAGGPFVEQYF. As DNA, the CDR3 is TGCAGCGTTAGTCTAGCGGGAGGACCTTTTGTCGAGCAGTACTTC.

The rearrangement uses TRBV2 and TRBJ1-1; 8 bases match TRBD1. The CDR3 consists of 15 residues. Per germline, CDR1 SNHLY and CDR2 FYNNEI. Trimming at V came to 6 bases and at J to 5 bases, leaving 11 bases not matched to a gene. The CDR3 protein is CASSKYGQGETEAFF. Here the CDR3 DNA reads TGTGCCAGCAGCAAATACGGACAGGGAGAGACTGAAGCTTTCTTT.

This clone was detected a few times. The identical CDR3 is also encoded by other nucleotide sequences in the sample. V is TRBV18 and J is TRBJ2-7, with D tentatively TRBD2 (5 bases). From germline, CDR1 is KGHSH and CDR2 LQKENI. The ends were cut back, 6 bases at V and 0 bases at J, with 9 bases in the middle. CDR3 length: 13 residues. The CDR3 region has the DNA TGTGCCAGCTCCCGGACTGCCTCCTACGAGCAGTACTTC. This sequence encodes CASSRTASYEQYF. The entire variable domain, with the rest obtained from reference TRBV18 and TRBJ2-7, is as follows: NAGVMQNPRHLVRRRGQEARLRCSPMKGHSHVYWYRQLPEEGLKFMVYLQKENIIDESGMPKERFSAEFPKEGPSILRIQQVVRGDSAAYFCASSRTASYEQYFGPGTRLTVT.

Remarks on this clone: The sample contains more than one DNA sequence encoding this CDR3. This rearrangement joins TRBV25-1 to TRBJ2-5; the match to TRBD1 covers 8 bases. Germline V gene lookup returns CDR1 MGHDK and CDR2 SYGVNS. The CDR3 is made up of 15 amino acids. Trimming removed 3 bases from V and 2 bases from J; junction bases left unmatched: 5. CDR3 residues: CASSEGTGPQETQYF. As DNA, the CDR3 is TGTGCCAGCAGTGAGGGGACAGGACCACAAGAGACCCAGTACTTC.

This clone was seen a few times. V usage is TRBV2 and J usage is TRBJ1-1; TRBD1 might be the D (5 bases). The V and J ends lost 5 bases and 0 bases respectively, with 13 bases between them. The CDR3 has 15 amino acids. From germline, CDR1 is SNHLY and CDR2 FYNNEI. CDR3 DNA sequence: TGTGCCAGCAGTCTACAAGGGGCCGTGAACACTGAAGCTTTCTTT. Its translation is CASSLQGAVNTEAFF.

This clone was counted ten times or more. Relative to the germline gene, one junction end is altered; a read error may explain this. The chain uses TRBV23-1 and TRBJ2-7; a weak D match, TRBD2 (6 bases). TRBV23-1 belongs to the ORF category, with a function that is uncertain. CDR3 length: 13 residues. The DNA for the CDR3 is TGCGCCAGCAGTCAAAACGAACTAGCCAAGCGGCACTTC. Protein product: CASSQNELAKRHF.

This clone was counted at least ten times. This chain joins TRBV7-2 and TRBJ2-3; 10 bases line up with TRBD2. Losses at the gene ends were 1 base for V and 2 bases for J; bases not matched to a gene: 6. Germline loops: CDR1 SGHTA, CDR2 FQGNSA. The CDR3 has 17 residues. CDR3: CASSLGASGRDTDTQYF. CDR3 nucleotides: TGTGCCAGCAGCTTAGGGGCAAGCGGGAGGGACACAGATACGCAGTATTTT.

V usage is TRBV5-1 and J usage is TRBJ2-4; no definite D call. The CDR3 totals 15 residues. V was cut by 4 bases and J by 1 base, with 12 bases left in between. CDR1 and CDR2 (germline): SGHRS, YFSETQ. As DNA, the CDR3 is TGCGCCAGCAGCCTTGATGGGATGGCCAAAAACATTCAGTACTTC. Translation: CASSLDGMAKNIQYF.

This clone has more than one count but fewer than ten. The rearrangement links TRBV5-4 to TRBJ2-3, with TRBD2 identical over 9 bases. Germline CDR1 is SGHNT and CDR2 is YYREEE (reference sequence). The trim removed 1 base at V and 3 bases at J, leaving 9 bases unmatched. The CDR3 runs 17 residues. CDR3 sequence reads: CASSLKLAGRGTDTQYF. CDR3 nucleotide sequence: TGTGCCAGCAGCTTGAAACTAGCGGGTCGGGGTACAGATACGCAGTATTTT.

This clone appeared a single time. The chain uses TRBV7-3 and TRBJ2-1; 7 positions match TRBD2. CDR1 and CDR2 (germline): SGHTA, FQGTGA. J was trimmed by 10 bases and V by 0 bases; bases with no gene match: 6. The CDR3 runs to 14 residues. The CDR3 DNA follows: TGTGCCAGCAGCTTAACAGGGCGAGCGGGAGAGCAGTTCTTC. Residues: CASSLTGRAGEQFF.

The chain links TRBV7-2 to TRBJ1-5; no clear D gene. The germline gives CDR1 SGHTA, CDR2 FQGNSA. With 5 bases removed from V and 3 bases from J, the gap between germline ends came to 23 bases. This CDR3 region has 18 residues. The DNA for the CDR3 is TGTGCCAGCAGCGGCAGAGGGTGGGCCTGGGATGACAATCAGCCCCAGCATTTT. Encoded protein: CASSGRGWAWDDNQPQHF.

The J gene is TRBJ2-1, the V gene TRBV4-2, with D uncertain. The V and J ends lost 1 base and 9 bases respectively, with 4 bases between them. Germline assignment: CDR1 LGHNA and CDR2 YNFKEQ. This CDR3 has 11 amino acids. The CDR3 nucleotides read TGTGCCAGCAGCCAAGCTTCTGAGCAGTTCTTC. As protein: CASSQASEQFF.